This entry features one T cell receptor (beta chain) sequence. These data originate in a study of T cells expressing NK-cell markers. Overall study context: It was sorted CD3+CD56+NKG2C+, CD3+CD56+NKG2C- and CD3+CD56-NKG2C+ T cells that supplied the TCR beta repertoires.

TCRdb re-called the 5' RACE reads, yielding one record per CDR3 amino acid sequence without DNA. This sample contains about 260,000 distinct CDR3 sequences. The CDR3 spans 13 residues. Germline values: CDR1 ENHRY, CDR2 SYGVKD. The TCR comes from a young man in good health. The sample was blood T cells: a sorted CD56 or NKG2C T cell subset, CD4+ or CD8+ T cells, or bulk PBMC T cells (not recorded which). The chain is built from TRBV10-3 and TRBJ2-1; lacking DNA, the TRBD1 call made by TCRdb goes unchecked. This CDR3 reads CAISGQVFNEQFF.